This TCR beta chain was captured in a study of PD-1 blockade in classical Hodgkin lymphoma. The germline gives CDR1 SNHLY, CDR2 FYNNEI. Between the trimmed V and J ends, which lost 7 bases and 6 bases, there was a span of 16 bases. CDR3 length: 14 amino acids. Notes on this clone: The antigen remains unidentified.

As to time point: cycle 4 day 1 (C4D1), after five to seven weeks of nivolumab. All patients relapsed after autologous stem cell transplantation, and brentuximab vedotin exposure varied. The patients, who had relapsed/refractory classical Hodgkin lymphoma, achieved best responses of complete response, partial response or progressive disease. TCRdb's copy holds only in-frame clones and misses some; the assay was immunoSEQ multiplex PCR. The sample carries tens of thousands of clones, 91% recorded once. Findings and caveats of the study: Nothing has yet pinned down what causes the repertoire differences, possibly disease activity or prior therapy. TCR diversity rose significantly by C4D1 in CD4+ but not CD8+ cells.

This TCR was sampled from a human donor with classical Hodgkin lymphoma. This specimen was peripheral blood mononuclear cells (PBMCs), taken before the fourth cycle of nivolumab. The chain couples TRBV2 to TRBJ1-5; possibly TRBD1 for D (5 bases). The CDR3 DNA follows: TGTGCCAGCAACTTAGACAGTCAAGGTCAGCCCCAGCATTTT. It encodes CASNLDSQGQPQHF.